These 28 T cell receptor beta chains were sequenced from one sample in a study of chronic HIV infection and antiretroviral therapy. Each CDR3 protein gets one entry after TCRdb re-called the 5' RACE reads with MiXCR. The repertoire consists of some 38,000 distinct CDR3 sequences, with 7% to 10% occurring once and the leading ten covering 2.9%. The material sequenced was peripheral blood. The receptors originated from an adult who had HIV and had not received antiretroviral therapy, or was an uninfected healthy control (not recorded which).

This clonotype showed up many times. The chain is built from TRBV20-1 and TRBJ1-1; D remains ambiguous. V was shortened by 4 bases and J by 1 base, with 4 bases between the two germline ends. The V gene's germline CDR1 is DFQATT and CDR2 SNEGSKA (reference sequence). This CDR3 has 11 amino acids. The CDR3: CSAKPNTEAFF. DNA of the CDR3: TGCAGTGCTAAACCGAACACTGAAGCTTTCTTT.

This clonotype was observed a handful of times. The chain combines TRBV7-2 with TRBJ1-2; D call uncertain. Germline V CDR1 and CDR2: SGHTA, FQGNSA. V gave up 1 base and J gave up 2 bases, with 11 bases separating them. The CDR3 is 15 amino acids. The CDR3 DNA reads TGTGCCAGCAGCTTAGGTGGAGATATAAACTATGGCTACACCTTC. It is translated as CASSLGGDINYGYTF.

This clonotype was recorded at least ten times. The chain joins TRBV29-1 to TRBJ2-1; unclear D gene. Germline assignment: CDR1 SQVTM and CDR2 ANQGSEA. Trimming shortened V by 0 bases and J by 8 bases, and 11 bases separated the two germline ends. The CDR3 is 13 amino acids. Here the CDR3 DNA reads TGCAGCGTTGAAGAAGGTAGCTTAGATGAGCAGTTCTTC. This sequence encodes CSVEEGSLDEQFF.

This clonotype occurred many times. The chain couples TRBV29-1 to TRBJ1-1; D gene ambiguous. Trimming took 7 bases from V and 0 from J, leaving 12 bases between them. The CDR3 contains 13 residues. Germline loops: CDR1 SQVTM, CDR2 ANQGSEA. This CDR3 reads CSGDGELNTEAFF. CDR3 DNA sequence: TGCAGCGGCGACGGCGAATTGAACACTGAAGCTTTCTTT.

CDR3 loop: CASRTLRSGTDTQYF. DNA for the CDR3: TGTGCCAGCCGCACGCTCCGGAGCGGGACAGATACGCAGTATTTT. The rearrangement links TRBV7-9 to TRBJ2-3, with D tentatively TRBD2 (6 bases). The CDR3 runs 15 residues. From germline, CDR1 is SEHNR and CDR2 FQNEAQ (reference sequence). V was cut by 8 bases and J by 3 bases, with 18 bases left in between.

This clonotype was seen a handful of times. The V call is TRBV2, the J call TRBJ2-1, with 7 bases lining up with TRBD2. In germline, CDR1 is SNHLY, CDR2 FYNNEI. The V gene end was trimmed by 6 bases and the J gene end by 6 bases; junction bases not matched to a gene: 11. This CDR3 is built from 15 residues. As DNA, the CDR3 is TGTGCCAGCAGCCGGGGGAGGGCCTCCAGCAATGAGCAGTTCTTC. Translated: CASSRGRASSNEQFF.

The table lists this clonotype with a few counts. V gene TRBV6-6 combines with J gene TRBJ1-5; D is perhaps TRBD1 (5 bases). CDR1 and CDR2 from the germline V gene are MNHNY and SVGAGI (reference sequence). Trimming removed 6 bases from V and 4 bases from J, with 16 bases in between. The CDR3 runs 15 residues. The DNA for the CDR3 is TGTGCCAGCAGCGTCTCCGGGACCGCAAATCAGCCCCAGCATTTT. It translates to CASSVSGTANQPQHF.

This clonotype was picked up a small number of times. The rearrangement uses TRBV18 and TRBJ1-5; possibly TRBD1 for D (5 bases). The ends were cut back, 2 bases at V and 3 bases at J, with 11 bases in the middle. Per the germline V gene, CDR1 is KGHSH and CDR2 is LQKENI. The CDR3 is 15 residues long. The DNA for the CDR3 is TGTGCCAGCTCACCAGAGGGGTCCCTCAATCAGCCCCAGCATTTT. Protein sequence: CASSPEGSLNQPQHF.

This clonotype has just a few counts. The chain recombines TRBV9 with TRBJ1-3, with D possibly TRBD1 on 6 matching bases. Deletions cut 4 bases from V and 0 bases from J, with 11 bases between. The CDR3 totals 15 residues. CDR1 and CDR2 from the germline V gene are SGDLS and YYNGEE. The DNA of the CDR3 is TGTGCCAGCAGCAGACAGGTCACCTCTGGAAACACCATATATTTT. This translates into CASSRQVTSGNTIYF.

This clonotype was detected many times. V gene TRBV20-1 combines with J gene TRBJ2-7; D gene uncertain. The V gene lost 5 bases and the J gene lost 3 bases, with 8 bases spanning the gap. Per the germline V gene, CDR1 is DFQATT and CDR2 is SNEGSKA (reference sequence). The CDR3 extends over 11 amino acids. CDR3 sequence: CSAATDYEQYF. In nucleotides, the CDR3 is TGCAGTGCTGCCACAGACTACGAGCAGTACTTC.

This clonotype showed up just a few times. The genes are TRBV9 and TRBJ1-5; weak D call: TRBD1 (6 bases). The CDR3 is 13 residues long. Trimming removed 4 bases from V and 6 bases from J, with 11 bases in between. CDR1 and CDR2 from the germline V gene are SGDLS and YYNGEE. CDR3 region: CASSPQGGQPQHF. The CDR3 DNA sequence: TGTGCCAGCAGCCCCCAAGGGGGTCAGCCCCAGCATTTT.

This clonotype showed up just a few times. The chain links TRBV29-1 to TRBJ2-5; 7 nucleotides align to TRBD1. CDR1 is SQVTM, CDR2 ANQGSEA, per germline. V shed 6 bases and J 0 bases; nucleotides not matched to a gene: 4. The CDR3 is made up of 13 amino acids. The CDR3 is CSVIQGYQETQYF. The CDR3 DNA is TGCAGCGTAATACAGGGGTACCAAGAGACCCAGTACTTC.

This clonotype has only a few counts. The chain recombines TRBV29-1 with TRBJ2-7; tentatively, D is TRBD1 (6 bases). From germline, CDR1 is SQVTM and CDR2 ANQGSEA. The CDR3 has 13 amino acids. The CDR3 DNA follows: TGCAGTTTCCGGGACACCATCTCCTACGAGCAGTACTTC. It encodes CSFRDTISYEQYF.

The table lists this clonotype with many counts. V usage is TRBV21-1 and J usage is TRBJ1-6; the table's D call, TRBD1, was not checked against the DNA. TRBV21-1 is shown as a pseudogene. The CDR3 runs to 14 residues. CDR3 coding DNA: TGTGCCAGCAGCAAAGATGAGGGGGACTCACCCCTCCACTTT. Its protein is CASSKDEGDSPLHF.

This clonotype was recorded a few times. The chain recombines TRBV5-1 with TRBJ1-4, with 9 bases matching TRBD1. This CDR3 has 14 residues. From germline, CDR1 is SGHRS and CDR2 YFSETQ. Trimming removed 5 bases from V and 8 bases from J; junction bases left unmatched: 7. In nucleotides, the CDR3 is TGCGCCAGCAGTTTAGGGACAGGGAAAGAAAAACTGTTTTTT. The encoded protein is CASSLGTGKEKLFF.

This clonotype was seen more than once but under ten times. This chain connects TRBV25-1 to TRBJ2-2; 11 nucleotides align to TRBD1. This CDR3 contains 16 residues. From germline, CDR1 is MGHDK and CDR2 SYGVNS. V trimming: 4 bases; J trimming: 5 bases; junction bases outside the gene matches: 6. The CDR3 reads CASSVEDRGRTGELFF. For the CDR3, the DNA is TGTGCCAGCAGTGTCGAGGACAGGGGGCGGACCGGGGAGCTGTTTTTT.

In its sample, this clonotype was seen once. This chain uses TRBV28 with TRBJ1-5; D is ambiguous. V lost 2 bases and J lost 4, with 6 bases in between. CDR1 and CDR2 from the germline V gene are MDHEN and SYDVKM. The CDR3 sequence is 13 residues long. CDR3 sequence (DNA): TGTGCCAGCAGTTTACCCCCTAATCAGCCCCAGCATTTT. Protein product: CASSLPPNQPQHF.

The genes are TRBV28 and TRBJ2-1; TRBD1 matches 11 bases. The trim removed 5 bases at V and 5 bases at J, leaving 11 bases unmatched. CDR1 and CDR2 (germline): MDHEN, SYDVKM. There are 17 residues in the CDR3. The CDR3 is CASSPRRWDRGDNEQFF. CDR3 DNA sequence: TGTGCCAGCAGTCCCAGAAGGTGGGACAGGGGGGACAATGAGCAGTTCTTC.

The chain is built from TRBV28 and TRBJ2-7; D perhaps matches TRBD2 (5 bases). Trimming pared 7 bases from V and 4 bases from J, leaving 17 bases between. This CDR3 is built from 14 residues. Germline V gene lookup returns CDR1 MDHEN and CDR2 SYDVKM. CDR3 sequence: CASTRAEARYEQYF. The CDR3 region has the DNA TGTGCCAGCACTCGAGCGGAGGCACGGTACGAGCAGTACTTC.

This clonotype appeared many times. V gene TRBV20-1 combines with J gene TRBJ2-3; 13 bases line up with TRBD2. The CDR3 covers 15 residues. The germline V gene encodes CDR1 DFQATT and CDR2 SNEGSKA (reference sequence). After removal of 6 bases from V and 3 bases from J, the junction contained 6 bases not matched to a gene. The CDR3 loop is CSAKTSGRDTDTQYF. CDR3 bases: TGCAGTGCAAAAACTAGCGGGAGGGATACAGATACGCAGTATTTT.

The V gene is TRBV7-2, the J gene TRBJ2-1; 8 bases map to TRBD1. This CDR3 region has 14 residues. V lost 3 bases and J lost 8; bases outside the gene matches: 6. Germline CDR1 is SGHTA and CDR2 is FQGNSA. The CDR3 DNA sequence: TGTGCCAGCAGCTTCAGGACAGGGCACGATGAGCAGTTCTTC. Translated, it gives CASSFRTGHDEQFF.

This clonotype came up a few times. V usage is TRBV2 and J usage is TRBJ1-5; a weak D match, TRBD1 (5 bases). The CDR3 consists of 13 residues. Germline CDR1 is SNHLY and CDR2 is FYNNEI. The V and J ends lost 3 bases and 6 bases respectively, with 9 bases between them. DNA of the CDR3: TGTGCCAGCAGTGAGACCAGGGTTCAGCCCCAGCATTTT. Amino acids: CASSETRVQPQHF.

This clonotype was found a few times. The genes are TRBV27 and TRBJ2-1; 13 bases agree with TRBD2. The germline V gene has CDR1 MNHEY and CDR2 SMNVEV (reference sequence). V was clipped by 2 bases and J by 7 bases; unmatched bases: 2. The CDR3 totals 15 residues. CDR3 in amino acids: CASSLTSGRVNEQFF. In nucleotides, the CDR3 is TGTGCCAGCAGTTTAACTAGCGGGAGGGTGAATGAGCAGTTCTTC.

In this sample, this clonotype turned up many times. The rearrangement links TRBV28 to TRBJ1-3, with TRBD1 matching 10 bases. In germline, CDR1 is MDHEN, CDR2 SYDVKM. The V segment lost 7 bases and the J segment 1 base; nucleotides outside the gene matches: 13. The CDR3 is 18 amino acids. Here the CDR3 reads CASIGPGQGPRSGNTIYF. Here the CDR3 DNA reads TGTGCCAGCATAGGGCCGGGACAGGGGCCCCGTTCTGGAAACACCATATATTTT.

V is TRBV28 and J is TRBJ1-1; possible D gene TRBD1, 6 bases. The germline V gene encodes CDR1 MDHEN and CDR2 SYDVKM. The CDR3 runs 13 residues. Trimming pared 6 bases from V and 4 bases from J, leaving 12 bases between. The CDR3 DNA is TGTGCCAGCAGCTTTCTAGGGGGCACTGAAGCTTTCTTT. Its protein is CASSFLGGTEAFF. Looking up the rest from reference TRBV28 and TRBJ1-1 gives the full variable domain: DVKVTQSSRYLVKRTGEKVFLECVQDMDHENMFWYRQDPGLGLRLIYFSYDVKMKEKGDIPEGYSVSREKKERFSLILESASTNQTSMYLCASSFLGGTEAFFGQGTRLTVV.

Many counts were recorded for this clonotype. The chain couples TRBV18 to TRBJ2-3, with 10 bases fitting TRBD2. The CDR3 is made up of 16 amino acids. CDR1 and CDR2 from the germline V gene are KGHSH and LQKENI. The trim removed 4 bases at V and 1 base at J, leaving 5 bases unmatched. Here the CDR3 reads CASSRDGTSGTDTQYF. As DNA, the CDR3 is TGTGCCAGCTCACGAGACGGGACTAGCGGCACAGATACGCAGTATTTT. Based on the CDR3 plus reference TRBV18 and TRBJ2-3, the full variable domain is NAGVMQNPRHLVRRRGQEARLRCSPMKGHSHVYWYRQLPEEGLKFMVYLQKENIIDESGMPKERFSAEFPKEGPSILRIQQVVRGDSAAYFCASSRDGTSGTDTQYFGPGTRLTVL.

The sample holds many counts of this clonotype. The chain recombines TRBV9 with TRBJ2-7; 8 positions agree with TRBD1. Germline V gives CDR1 SGDLS, CDR2 YYNGEE. The CDR3 extends over 14 amino acids. V dropped 0 bases and J dropped 5; count of bases not matched to a gene: 4. The CDR3 region has the DNA TGTGCCAGCAGCGTAGGCCAGGGGGCGGACGAGCAGTACTTC. Translation: CASSVGQGADEQYF.

This clonotype was observed a handful of times. CDR3 nucleotides: TGTGCCACCAGTGATTTAGCGGGAGGGCCGGATGAGCAGTTCTTC. Its protein is CATSDLAGGPDEQFF. The chain couples TRBV24-1 to TRBJ2-1; 10 bases line up with TRBD2. V gave up 1 base and J gave up 8 bases; unmatched junction bases: 4. This CDR3 contains 15 residues. CDR1 and CDR2 (germline): KGHDR, SFDVKD.